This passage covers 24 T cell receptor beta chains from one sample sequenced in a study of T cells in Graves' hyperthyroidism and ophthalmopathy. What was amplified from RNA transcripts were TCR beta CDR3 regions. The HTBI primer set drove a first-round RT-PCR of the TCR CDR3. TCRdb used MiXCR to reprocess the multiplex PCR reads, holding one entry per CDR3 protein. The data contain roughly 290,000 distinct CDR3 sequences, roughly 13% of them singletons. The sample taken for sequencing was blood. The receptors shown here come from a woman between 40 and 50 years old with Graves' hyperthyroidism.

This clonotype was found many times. The CDR3 nucleotides are TGTGCCAGCAGCCACCGGGAGCCCTACGAGCAGTACTTC. Protein sequence: CASSHREPYEQYF. The rearrangement joins TRBV3-1 to TRBJ2-7, with a tentative D call TRBD2 (6 bases). V was shortened by 3 bases and J by 2 bases, with 8 bases between the two germline ends. Germline-derived CDR1 and CDR2 are LGHDT and YNNKEL (reference sequence). CDR3 length: 13 amino acids.

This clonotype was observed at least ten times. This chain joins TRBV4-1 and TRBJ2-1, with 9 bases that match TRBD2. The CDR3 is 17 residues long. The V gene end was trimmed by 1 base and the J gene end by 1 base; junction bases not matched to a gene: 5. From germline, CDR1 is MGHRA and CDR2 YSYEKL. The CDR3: CASSQALAGLSYNEQFF. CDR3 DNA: TGCGCCAGCAGCCAAGCTCTAGCGGGGTTATCCTACAATGAGCAGTTCTTC.

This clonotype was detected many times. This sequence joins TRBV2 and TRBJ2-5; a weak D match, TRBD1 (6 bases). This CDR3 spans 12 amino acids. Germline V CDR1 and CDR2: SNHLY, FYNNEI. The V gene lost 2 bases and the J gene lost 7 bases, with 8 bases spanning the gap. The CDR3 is CASSEPGVTQYF. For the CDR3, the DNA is TGTGCCAGCAGTGAACCAGGGGTGACCCAGTACTTC.

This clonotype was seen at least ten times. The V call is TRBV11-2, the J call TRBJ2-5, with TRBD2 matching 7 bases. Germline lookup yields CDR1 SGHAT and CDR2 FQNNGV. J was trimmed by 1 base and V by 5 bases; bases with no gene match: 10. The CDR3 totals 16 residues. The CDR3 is CASSDGRSAFQETQYF. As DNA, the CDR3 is TGTGCCAGCAGCGACGGGAGGAGTGCCTTCCAAGAGACCCAGTACTTC.

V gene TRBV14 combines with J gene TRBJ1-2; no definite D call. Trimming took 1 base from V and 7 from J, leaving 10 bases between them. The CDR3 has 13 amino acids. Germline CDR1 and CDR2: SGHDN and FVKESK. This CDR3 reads CASSQVRPCGYTF. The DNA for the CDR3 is TGTGCCAGCAGCCAAGTTAGACCCTGTGGCTACACCTTC. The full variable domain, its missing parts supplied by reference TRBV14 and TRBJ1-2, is EAGVTQFPSHSVIEKGQTVTLRCDPISGHDNLYWYRRVMGKEIKFLLHFVKESKQDESGMPNNRFLAERTGGTYSTLKVQPAELEDSGVYFCASSQVRPCGYTFGSGTRLTVV.

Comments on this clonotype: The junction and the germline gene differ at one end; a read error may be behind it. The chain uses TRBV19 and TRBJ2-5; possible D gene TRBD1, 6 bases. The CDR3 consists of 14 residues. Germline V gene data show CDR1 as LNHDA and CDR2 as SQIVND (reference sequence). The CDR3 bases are TGTGCCCGTAGCCCTACAGGGATAAGGGAGACCCAGTACTTC. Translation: CARSPTGIRETQYF.

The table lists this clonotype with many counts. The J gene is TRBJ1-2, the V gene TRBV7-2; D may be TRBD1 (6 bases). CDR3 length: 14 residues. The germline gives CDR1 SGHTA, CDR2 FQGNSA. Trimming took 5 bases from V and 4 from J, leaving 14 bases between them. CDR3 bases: TGTGCCAGCAGCGCCGACAGGATTGGCTATGGCTACACCTTC. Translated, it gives CASSADRIGYGYTF.

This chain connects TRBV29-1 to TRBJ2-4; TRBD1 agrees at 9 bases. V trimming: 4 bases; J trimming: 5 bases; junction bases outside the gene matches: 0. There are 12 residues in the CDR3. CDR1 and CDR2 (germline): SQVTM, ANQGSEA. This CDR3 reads CSVGQGENIQYF. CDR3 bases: TGCAGCGTTGGACAGGGGGAAAACATTCAGTACTTC.

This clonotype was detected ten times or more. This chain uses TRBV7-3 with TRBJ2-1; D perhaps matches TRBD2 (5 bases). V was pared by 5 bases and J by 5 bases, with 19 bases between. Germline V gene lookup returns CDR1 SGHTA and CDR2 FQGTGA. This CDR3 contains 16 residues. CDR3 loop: CASSRDWASSHNEQFF. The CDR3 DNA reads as TGTGCCAGCAGCAGAGACTGGGCTAGCAGCCACAATGAGCAGTTCTTC.

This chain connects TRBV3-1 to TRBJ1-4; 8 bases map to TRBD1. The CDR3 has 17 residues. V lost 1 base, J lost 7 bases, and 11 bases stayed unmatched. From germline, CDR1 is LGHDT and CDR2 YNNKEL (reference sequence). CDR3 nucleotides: TGTGCCAGCAGCCAAGGGCAGGGGGCGGAAGGTAGTGAAAAACTGTTTTTT. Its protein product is CASSQGQGAEGSEKLFF. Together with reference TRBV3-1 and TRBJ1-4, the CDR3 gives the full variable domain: DTAVSQTPKYLVTQMGNDKSIKCEQNLGHDTMYWYKQDSKKFLKIMFSYNNKELIINETVPNRFSPKSPDKAHLNLHINSLELGDSAVYFCASSQGQGAEGSEKLFFGSGTQLSVL.

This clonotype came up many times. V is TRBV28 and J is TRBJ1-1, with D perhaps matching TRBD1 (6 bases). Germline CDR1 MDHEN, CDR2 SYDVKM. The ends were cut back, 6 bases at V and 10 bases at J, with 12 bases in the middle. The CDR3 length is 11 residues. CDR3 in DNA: TGTGCCAGCAGCGACAGGCTGGGAGCTTTCTTT. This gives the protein CASSDRLGAFF.

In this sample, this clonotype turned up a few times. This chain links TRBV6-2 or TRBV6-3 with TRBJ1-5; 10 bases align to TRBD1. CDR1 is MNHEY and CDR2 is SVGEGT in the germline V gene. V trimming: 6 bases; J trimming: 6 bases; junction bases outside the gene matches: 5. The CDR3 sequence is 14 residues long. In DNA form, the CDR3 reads TGTGCCAGCAGGCCCGGGACAGGGGTTCAGCCCCAGCATTTT. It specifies CASRPGTGVQPQHF.

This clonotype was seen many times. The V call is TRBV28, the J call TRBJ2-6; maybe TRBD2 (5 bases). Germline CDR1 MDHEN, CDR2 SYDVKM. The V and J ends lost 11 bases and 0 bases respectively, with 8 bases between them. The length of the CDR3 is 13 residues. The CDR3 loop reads CAHRGSGANVLTF. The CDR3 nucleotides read TGTGCCCACCGGGGCTCTGGGGCCAACGTCCTGACTTTC.

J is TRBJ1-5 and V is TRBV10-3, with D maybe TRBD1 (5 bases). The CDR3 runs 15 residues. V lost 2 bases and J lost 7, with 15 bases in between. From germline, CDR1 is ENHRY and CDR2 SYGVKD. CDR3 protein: CAISEETGKGQPQHF. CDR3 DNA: TGTGCCATCAGTGAGGAAACAGGAAAGGGGCAGCCCCAGCATTTT.

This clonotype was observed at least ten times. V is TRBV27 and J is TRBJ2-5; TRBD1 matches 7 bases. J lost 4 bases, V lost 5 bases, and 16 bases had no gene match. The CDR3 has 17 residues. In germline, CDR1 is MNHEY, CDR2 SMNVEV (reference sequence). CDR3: CASSPRGQGVSSETQYF. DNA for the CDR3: TGTGCCAGCAGTCCCCGTGGGCAGGGGGTATCTTCAGAGACCCAGTACTTC.

CDR3 sequence reads: CASSDGVAGSDTQYF. CDR3 bases: TGTGCCAGCAGTGACGGAGTAGCGGGTTCGGATACGCAGTATTTT. The chain links TRBV6-4 to TRBJ2-3, with 7 bases identical to TRBD2. The CDR3 totals 15 residues. The junction had 8 bases not matched to a gene; V was cut back by 2 bases and J by 6 bases. Germline CDR1 and CDR2: MRHNA and SNTAGT.

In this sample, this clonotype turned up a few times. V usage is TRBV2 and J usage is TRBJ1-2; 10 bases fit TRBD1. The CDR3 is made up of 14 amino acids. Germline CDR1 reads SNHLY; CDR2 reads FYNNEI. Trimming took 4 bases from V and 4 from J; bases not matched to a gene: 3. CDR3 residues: CASSGTGGGYGYTF. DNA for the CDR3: TGTGCCAGCAGTGGGACAGGGGGAGGCTATGGCTACACCTTC.

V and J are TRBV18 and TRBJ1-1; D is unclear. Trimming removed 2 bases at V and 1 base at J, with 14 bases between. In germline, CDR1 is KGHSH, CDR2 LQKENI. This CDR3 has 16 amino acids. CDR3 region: CASSPMNQFTNTEAFF. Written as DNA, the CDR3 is TGTGCCAGCTCACCAATGAACCAGTTCACGAACACTGAAGCTTTCTTT.

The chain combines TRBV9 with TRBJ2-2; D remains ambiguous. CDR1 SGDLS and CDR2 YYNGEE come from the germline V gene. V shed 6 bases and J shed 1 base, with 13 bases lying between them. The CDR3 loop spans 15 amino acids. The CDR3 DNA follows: TGTGCCAGCAAAGGGCGCGGCCAGAACACCGGGGAGCTGTTTTTT. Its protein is CASKGRGQNTGELFF.

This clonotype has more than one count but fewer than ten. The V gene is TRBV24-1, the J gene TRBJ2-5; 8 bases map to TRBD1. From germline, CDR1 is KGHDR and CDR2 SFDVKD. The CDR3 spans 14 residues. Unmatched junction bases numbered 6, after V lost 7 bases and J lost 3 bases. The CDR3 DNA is TGTGCCACCAGCATCGGACAGGGAGAAGAGACCCAGTACTTC. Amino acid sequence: CATSIGQGEETQYF.

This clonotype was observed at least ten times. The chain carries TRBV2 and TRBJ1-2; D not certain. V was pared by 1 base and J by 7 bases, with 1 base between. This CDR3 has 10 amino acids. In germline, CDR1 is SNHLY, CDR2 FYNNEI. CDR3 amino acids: CASSEGGYTF. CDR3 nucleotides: TGTGCCAGCAGTGAAGGTGGCTACACCTTC.

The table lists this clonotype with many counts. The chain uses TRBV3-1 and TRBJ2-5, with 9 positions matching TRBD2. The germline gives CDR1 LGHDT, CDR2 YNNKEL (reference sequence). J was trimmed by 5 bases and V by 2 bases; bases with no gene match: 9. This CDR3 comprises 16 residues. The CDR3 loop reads CASSQRGIAGVETQYF. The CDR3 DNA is TGTGCCAGCAGCCAACGCGGGATAGCGGGAGTGGAGACCCAGTACTTC.

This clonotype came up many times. CDR3 amino acids: CSATTASTDTQYF. For the CDR3, the DNA is TGCAGCGCCACGACAGCGAGCACAGATACGCAGTATTTT. The rearrangement links TRBV29-1 to TRBJ2-3, with D perhaps TRBD1 (5 bases). The germline V gene has CDR1 SQVTM and CDR2 ANQGSEA. V lost 7 bases and J lost 0, with 11 bases in between. The CDR3 sequence is 13 residues long.

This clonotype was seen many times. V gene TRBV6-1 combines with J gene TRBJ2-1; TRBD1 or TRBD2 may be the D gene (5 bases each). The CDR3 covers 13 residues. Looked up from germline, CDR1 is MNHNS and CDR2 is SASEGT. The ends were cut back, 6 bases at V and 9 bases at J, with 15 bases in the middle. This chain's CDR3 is CASRGEGRLEQFF. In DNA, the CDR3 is TGTGCCAGCAGGGGAGAGGGGCGACTTGAGCAGTTCTTC.